This TCR beta chain was retrieved from a study of cytomegalovirus exposure and HLA in healthy donors. It was with 60 Vbeta and 13 Jbeta primers that the PCR ran. The table came from immunoSEQ multiplex PCR; TCRdb's copy has only in-frame clones and leaves some out. The sample carries 150,000 to 200,000 clones, around 82% recorded once. General study points: A later analysis linked a missense variant in DCLRE1C to the trimming of TCR beta V and J genes.

From germline, CDR1 is MDHEN and CDR2 SYDVKM. The V and J ends lost 6 bases and 7 bases, in that order; junction bases with no gene match: 7. The CDR3 totals 13 residues. As regards this clone: Its specificity is unknown.

The receptor comes from a man between 18 and 29 years old in good health and CMV-seronegative. Sequences were obtained from PBMCs. V gene TRBV28 combines with J gene TRBJ2-5; 8 bases align to TRBD1. The DNA of the CDR3 is TGTGCCAGCAGGTTGACAGGGGCGGGGACCCAGTACTTC. As protein: CASRLTGAGTQYF.